The 29 T cell receptor beta chains in this list originate from one sample, sequenced in a study of beta chain features in type 1 diabetes. Expressed TCRB transcripts were sequenced, since all the RNA that had been isolated was reverse transcribed. Profiled with immunoSEQ multiplex PCR; TCRdb holds only in-frame clones, not every one. The sample has over 150,000 clones, about 8.1% seen once; the top ten hold 0.55% to 0.65%. Sequenced material: central memory CD4+ T cells from blood. The receptors here all came from a man younger than 35 in good health.

V is TRBV6-1 and J is TRBJ1-2; 8 positions agree with TRBD1. This CDR3 has 14 residues. Trimming at V came to 4 bases and at J to 9 bases, leaving 10 bases not matched to a gene. Germline V CDR1 and CDR2: MNHNS, SASEGT. The CDR3 DNA reads as TGTGCCAGCAGTGGGGGACAGGCCCTTAGTCGCTACACCTTC. As protein: CASSGGQALSRYTF.

The chain is built from TRBV19 and TRBJ1-5; a possible D gene is TRBD1 (5 bases). Germline-derived CDR1 and CDR2 are LNHDA and SQIVND (reference sequence). Trimming removed 5 bases at V and 6 bases at J, with 14 bases between. The CDR3 runs to 14 residues. CDR3 sequence reads: CASSRDGRSQPQHF. The CDR3 DNA is TGTGCCAGTAGTCGGGACGGGAGAAGTCAGCCCCAGCATTTT.

This sequence joins TRBV7-3 and TRBJ2-1; TRBD2 might be the D (6 bases). The CDR3 contains 15 residues. V lost 2 bases, J lost 3 bases, and 11 bases lay in between. The V gene's germline CDR1 is SGHTA and CDR2 FQGTGA. The CDR3 region is CASSLGSGVYNEQFF. The CDR3 DNA sequence: TGTGCCAGCAGCTTAGGTAGCGGAGTCTACAATGAGCAGTTCTTC.

This chain connects TRBV5-6 to TRBJ2-5, with a possible D match to TRBD1 (6 bases). V was clipped by 6 bases and J by 5 bases, with 26 bases between them. Germline CDR1 SGHDT, CDR2 YYEEEE. The CDR3 is 17 residues long. CDR3 coding DNA: TGTGCCAGCATCCGCCGGGGACCGACAGGTTCCAGGGAGACCCAGTACTTC. Translated, it gives CASIRRGPTGSRETQYF.

This clone was detected a few times. This chain uses TRBV5-6 with TRBJ1-2, with D perhaps TRBD1 (5 bases). Trimming cost V 0 bases and J 6 bases, with 9 bases left between them. CDR1 is SGHDT and CDR2 is YYEEEE in the germline V gene. The CDR3 length is 13 residues. DNA for the CDR3: TGTGCCAGCAGCTTGGACAGGAGTCATGGCTACACCTTC. Its translation is CASSLDRSHGYTF.

This clone showed up just a few times. This chain links TRBV7-2 with TRBJ2-7; no firm D call. The CDR3 sequence is 13 residues long. Germline values: CDR1 SGHTA, CDR2 FQGNSA. Trimming shortened V by 5 bases and J by 5 bases, and 13 bases separated the two germline ends. CDR3 residues: CASSGLRGDEQYF. The CDR3 DNA sequence: TGTGCCAGCAGCGGATTGAGAGGAGACGAGCAGTACTTC.

The V and J genes are TRBV18 and TRBJ2-7, with D tentatively TRBD1 (6 bases). CDR1 KGHSH and CDR2 LQKENI come from the germline V gene. The CDR3 has 13 residues. The V end was cut by 3 bases, the J end by 5 bases, with 11 bases between. The CDR3 sequence is CASSPGAGDEQYF. CDR3 sequence (DNA): TGTGCCAGCTCACCCGGGGCAGGGGACGAGCAGTACTTC.

The sample holds many counts of this clone. The chain recombines TRBV30 with TRBJ2-7; TRBD1 might be the D (5 bases). Trimming pared 3 bases from V and 9 bases from J, leaving 21 bases between. Germline V gene lookup returns CDR1 GTSNPN and CDR2 SVGIG (reference sequence). The CDR3 covers 14 residues. The CDR3: CAWSPGIGLVAQYF. The CDR3 coding sequence is TGTGCCTGGAGCCCAGGGATAGGGCTGGTGGCGCAGTACTTC. The entire variable domain, with the rest obtained from reference TRBV30 and TRBJ2-7, is as follows: SQTIHQWPATLVQPVGSPLSLECTVEGTSNPNLYWYRQAAGRGLQLLFYSVGIGQISSEVPQNLSASRPQDRQFILSSKKLLLSDSGFYLCAWSPGIGLVAQYFGPGTRLTVT.

This clone was seen many times. One junction end disagrees with the germline gene, perhaps due to a read error. This rearrangement joins TRBV5-1 to TRBJ2-3; 10 nucleotides line up with TRBD2. Germline CDR1 SGHRS, CDR2 YFSETQ. This CDR3 comprises 18 residues. CDR3 region: CASSLGPSGGPSTDTQYF. The CDR3 DNA sequence: TGCGCCAGCAGTTTGGGGCCTAGCGGGGGCCCTAGCACAGATACGCAGTATTTT.

There are many counts of this clone. The CDR3, as DNA: TGTGCCAGCAGCTCCCGGGTGCCCCCAGATACGCAGTATTTT. Translation gives CASSSRVPPDTQYF. The rearrangement uses TRBV7-3 and TRBJ2-3, with D unresolved. Per germline, CDR1 SGHTA and CDR2 FQGTGA. Trimming removed 4 bases from V and 4 bases from J, with 12 bases in between. The CDR3 has 14 residues.

The chain recombines TRBV28 with TRBJ1-1, with D possibly TRBD1 on 6 matching bases. In germline, CDR1 is MDHEN, CDR2 SYDVKM. This CDR3 comprises 16 residues. Trimming took off 2 bases at V and 3 bases at J, with 16 bases between the two ends. The CDR3 nucleotides read TGTGCCAGCAGTTTAGGCCCCTGGGGGCGGGACACTGAAGCTTTCTTT. Translated, it gives CASSLGPWGRDTEAFF.

In its sample, this clone was seen a few times. The rearrangement links TRBV30 to TRBJ1-4, with 8 bases that match TRBD1. The CDR3 spans 14 residues. From germline, CDR1 is GTSNPN and CDR2 SVGIG (reference sequence). V was pared by 7 bases and J by 6 bases, with 10 bases of the junction left unmatched. The CDR3 bases are TGTGCCTTCAGCCCCAGGGGGCGCGATGAAAAACTGTTTTTT. Amino acid sequence: CAFSPRGRDEKLFF.

This clone was detected a few times. The gene calls are TRBV29-1 and TRBJ1-3; D is undetermined. From germline, CDR1 is SQVTM and CDR2 ANQGSEA. The V gene lost 5 bases and the J gene lost 7 bases, with 12 bases spanning the gap. The CDR3 runs to 12 residues. This CDR3 is CSVRTDGNTIYF. In DNA form, the CDR3 reads TGCAGCGTTAGGACTGACGGGAACACCATATATTTT.

This clone has just a few counts. This chain links TRBV28 with TRBJ2-7; a possible D gene is TRBD1 (7 bases). The V and J ends lost 2 bases and 3 bases respectively, with 11 bases between them. The CDR3 is 14 residues long. Germline CDR1 and CDR2: MDHEN and SYDVKM. The CDR3 here is CASSLQGGFYEQYF. The CDR3 DNA reads as TGTGCCAGCAGTTTACAGGGGGGCTTCTACGAGCAGTACTTC.

The J gene is TRBJ1-1, the V gene TRBV5-1; D not resolved. CDR3 length: 13 residues. Germline V gene lookup returns CDR1 SGHRS and CDR2 YFSETQ. The V gene lost 0 bases and the J gene lost 6 bases, with 9 bases spanning the gap. The CDR3 sequence: CASSLGWRSEAFF. The DNA of the CDR3 is TGCGCCAGCAGCTTGGGGTGGAGGTCTGAAGCTTTCTTT.

The V gene is TRBV28, the J gene TRBJ2-5; the D gene is possibly TRBD2 (5 bases). The germline V gene has CDR1 MDHEN and CDR2 SYDVKM. This CDR3 is built from 14 residues. V lost 7 bases to trimming and J lost 3 bases, with 15 bases between them. CDR3 amino acids: CASIEGAGKETQYF. In DNA form, the CDR3 reads TGTGCCAGCATTGAAGGTGCCGGGAAAGAGACCCAGTACTTC. The full variable domain, with the rest looked up from reference TRBV28 and TRBJ2-5, is DVKVTQSSRYLVKRTGEKVFLECVQDMDHENMFWYRQDPGLGLRLIYFSYDVKMKEKGDIPEGYSVSREKKERFSLILESASTNQTSMYLCASIEGAGKETQYFGPGTRLLVL.

V is TRBV4-3 and J is TRBJ1-2; unclear D gene. The germline V gene encodes CDR1 LGHNA and CDR2 YSLEER. The ends were cut back, 0 bases at V and 2 bases at J, with 7 bases in the middle. The CDR3 runs 14 residues. The CDR3: CASSQDGRNYGYTF. The CDR3 DNA reads as TGCGCCAGCAGCCAAGATGGCAGGAACTATGGCTACACCTTC.

This clone was detected only a few times. The V gene is TRBV9, the J gene TRBJ1-2; no firm D call. This CDR3 has 13 residues. Germline V lookup: CDR1 SGDLS, CDR2 YYNGEE. V lost 0 bases and J lost 6, with 9 bases in between. The CDR3 DNA follows: TGTGCCAGCAGCGTAGGAGGGCCGGATGGCTACACCTTC. The encoded protein is CASSVGGPDGYTF.

This clone was counted between two and nine times. The chain links TRBV11-2 to TRBJ2-1; 8 nucleotides match TRBD2. The CDR3 loop spans 16 amino acids. CDR1 is SGHAT and CDR2 is FQNNGV in the germline V gene. Trimming at V came to 4 bases and at J to 3 bases, leaving 8 bases not matched to a gene. CDR3 coding DNA: TGTGCCAGCAGCTCCCTCAGGGCGGGAGGCTACAATGAGCAGTTCTTC. Translation gives CASSSLRAGGYNEQFF.

The CDR3 here is CASSQDPSGGTKNIQYF. The CDR3 nucleotides are TGTGCCAGCAGCCAAGATCCTAGCGGGGGAACCAAAAACATTCAGTACTTC. The rearrangement links TRBV4-2 to TRBJ2-4, with 10 bases matching TRBD2. J lost 2 bases, V lost 0 bases, and 4 bases had no gene match. The CDR3 contains 17 residues. Germline-derived CDR1 and CDR2 are LGHNA and YNFKEQ.

This clone came up a few times. The V call is TRBV28, the J call TRBJ2-5, with 9 bases lining up with TRBD1. CDR3 length equals 15 residues. The V gene end was trimmed by 0 bases and the J gene end by 1 base; junction bases not matched to a gene: 0. Germline CDR1 is MDHEN and CDR2 is SYDVKM. The DNA for the CDR3 is TGTGCCAGCAGTTTATGGGGACAGGGCCAAGAGACCCAGTACTTC. It specifies CASSLWGQGQETQYF.

In this sample, this clone turned up a few times. The chain links TRBV7-2 to TRBJ1-1; TRBD1 matches at 8 bases. The length of the CDR3 is 15 residues. Germline CDR1 SGHTA, CDR2 FQGNSA. J was trimmed by 2 bases and V by 7 bases; bases with no gene match: 9. The CDR3 spells CASIPNSGGNTEAFF. In nucleotides, the CDR3 is TGTGCCAGCATTCCGAACTCAGGGGGCAACACTGAAGCTTTCTTT.

Ten or more counts support this clone. This sequence joins TRBV7-9 and TRBJ1-1, with D possibly matching TRBD1 (5 bases). This CDR3 has 13 amino acids. Deletions cut 4 bases from V and 4 bases from J, with 10 bases between. Germline V gene sequence: CDR1 SEHNR, CDR2 FQNEAQ (reference sequence). The CDR3 is CASSSQGGTEAFF. The CDR3, as DNA: TGTGCCAGCAGCTCTCAGGGAGGCACTGAAGCTTTCTTT.

This clone occurred a few times. V and J are TRBV7-9 and TRBJ2-6; 7 nucleotides line up with TRBD1. The germline gives CDR1 SEHNR, CDR2 FQNEAQ (reference sequence). CDR3 length equals 18 residues. V lost 8 bases, J lost 0 bases, and 13 bases stayed unmatched. CDR3 DNA sequence: TGTGCCAGCGGACCGGGACAGATCGGATACTCTGGGGCCAACGTCCTGACTTTC. This codes for CASGPGQIGYSGANVLTF.

The chain couples TRBV7-8 to TRBJ2-1; the D is unclear. With 5 bases removed from V and 3 bases from J, the gap between germline ends came to 11 bases. The CDR3 is made up of 14 amino acids. The germline V gene has CDR1 SGHVS and CDR2 FQNEAQ. DNA of the CDR3: TGTGCCAGCAGCGCCCGGTCTGTCTACAATGAGCAGTTCTTC. The encoded protein is CASSARSVYNEQFF.

This chain links TRBV11-2 with TRBJ1-2; D remains unclear. CDR1 and CDR2 (germline): SGHAT, FQNNGV. CDR3 length: 15 residues. Trimming cost V 5 bases and J 8 bases, with 21 bases left between them. This CDR3 reads CASSPAGEDWRGYTF. DNA for the CDR3: TGTGCCAGCAGCCCCGCCGGGGAGGATTGGAGAGGCTACACCTTC.

This sequence joins TRBV18 and TRBJ2-5; D may be TRBD1 (5 bases). Germline loops: CDR1 KGHSH, CDR2 LQKENI. CDR3 size: 14 residues. Trimming took off 3 bases at V and 4 bases at J, with 12 bases between the two ends. The CDR3 region has the DNA TGTGCCAGCTCACCCAGCGAAGGGGTAGAGACCCAGTACTTC. Protein: CASSPSEGVETQYF.

The rearrangement links TRBV19 to TRBJ1-2; D remains unclear. This CDR3 spans 11 amino acids. Germline loops: CDR1 LNHDA, CDR2 SQIVND (reference sequence). The ends were cut back, 7 bases at V and 4 bases at J, with 7 bases in the middle. The CDR3 region is CASNAGYGYTF. CDR3 nucleotide sequence: TGTGCCAGTAATGCAGGCTATGGCTACACCTTC.

This clone was seen repeatedly, ten times or more. CDR3 protein: CSAPRGDEQFF. For the CDR3, the DNA is TGCAGTGCACCTAGAGGCGATGAGCAGTTCTTC. The chain joins TRBV20-1 to TRBJ2-1; D unresolved. This CDR3 is built from 11 residues. V lost 6 bases to trimming and J lost 8 bases, with 11 bases between them. The germline V gene has CDR1 DFQATT and CDR2 SNEGSKA (reference sequence).